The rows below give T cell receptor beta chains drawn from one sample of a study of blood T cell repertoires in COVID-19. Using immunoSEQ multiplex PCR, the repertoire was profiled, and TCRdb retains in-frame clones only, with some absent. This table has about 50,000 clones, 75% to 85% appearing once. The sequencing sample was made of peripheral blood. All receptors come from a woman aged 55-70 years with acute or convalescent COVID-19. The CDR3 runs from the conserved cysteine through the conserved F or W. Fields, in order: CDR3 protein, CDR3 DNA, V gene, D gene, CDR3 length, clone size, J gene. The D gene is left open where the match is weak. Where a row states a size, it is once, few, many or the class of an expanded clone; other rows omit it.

CDR3aa: CASSEGTGNEKLFF
CDR3nt: TGTGCCAGCAGTGAAGGGACAGGGAATGAAAAACTGTTTTTT
v_gene: TRBV2
d_gene: TRBD1
len: 14
abundance: -
j_gene: TRBJ1-4

CDR3aa: CASSRTGNTEAFF
CDR3nt: TGTGCCAGCAGTAGGACAGGGAACACTGAAGCTTTCTTT
v_gene: TRBV6-4
d_gene: TRBD1
len: 13
abundance: -
j_gene: TRBJ1-1

CDR3aa: CATSASGGTDTQYF
CDR3nt: TGTGCCACCTCCGCTAGCGGGGGCACAGATACGCAGTATTTT
v_gene: TRBV24-1
d_gene: TRBD2
len: 14
abundance: -
j_gene: TRBJ2-3

CDR3aa: CASSLTAGEKLFF
CDR3nt: TGTGCCAGCAGCTTAACTGCTGGTGAAAAACTGTTTTTT
v_gene: TRBV7-9
d_gene: -
len: 13
abundance: -
j_gene: TRBJ1-4

CDR3aa: CASGLGGAGGQETQYF
CDR3nt: TGTGCCAGCGGCTTAGGGGGGGCCGGTGGACAAGAGACCCAGTACTTC
v_gene: TRBV3-1/TRBV3-2
d_gene: -
len: 16
abundance: -
j_gene: TRBJ2-5

CDR3aa: CASSRGLANYEQYF
CDR3nt: TGTGCCAGCAGCAGGGGACTAGCTAACTACGAGCAGTACTTC
v_gene: TRBV11-2
d_gene: TRBD2
len: 14
abundance: -
j_gene: TRBJ2-7

CDR3aa: CASQTGGGGNQPQHF
CDR3nt: TGTGCCAGCCAGACAGGGGGCGGTGGCAATCAGCCCCAGCATTTT
v_gene: TRBV19
d_gene: TRBD1
len: 15
abundance: -
j_gene: TRBJ1-5

CDR3aa: CASSVGLAVQETQYF
CDR3nt: TGTGCCAGCAGCGTGGGACTAGCGGTCCAAGAGACCCAGTACTTC
v_gene: TRBV5-5
d_gene: TRBD2
len: 15
abundance: -
j_gene: TRBJ2-5

CDR3aa: CASSLDQAIPGEQYF
CDR3nt: TGTGCCAGCAGCTTAGATCAAGCCATTCCGGGGGAGCAGTACTTC
v_gene: TRBV11-2
d_gene: -
len: 15
abundance: -
j_gene: TRBJ2-7

CDR3aa: CASSLSGQVYGYTF
CDR3nt: TGTGCCAGCAGTCTTTCGGGACAGGTCTATGGCTACACCTTC
v_gene: TRBV6-6
d_gene: TRBD1
len: 14
abundance: -
j_gene: TRBJ1-2

CDR3aa: CASSHPTGGAGQPQHF
CDR3nt: TGCGCCAGCAGCCACCCTACAGGGGGCGCGGGTCAGCCCCAGCATTTT
v_gene: TRBV4-1
d_gene: TRBD1
len: 16
abundance: few
j_gene: TRBJ1-5

CDR3aa: CASSLTRGTGGSTGELFF
CDR3nt: TGTGCCAGCAGTCTCACTAGGGGGACAGGTGGTAGCACCGGGGAGCTGTTTTTT
v_gene: TRBV27
d_gene: TRBD1
len: 18
abundance: -
j_gene: TRBJ2-2

CDR3aa: CASSLGQGTGNTIYF
CDR3nt: TGCGCCAGCAGCTTGGGGCAGGGGACTGGAAACACCATATATTTT
v_gene: TRBV5-1
d_gene: -
len: 15
abundance: -
j_gene: TRBJ1-3

CDR3aa: CAGSGTVNEKLFF
CDR3nt: TGTGCCGGCTCCGGGACAGTGAATGAAAAACTGTTTTTT
v_gene: TRBV30
d_gene: TRBD1
len: 13
abundance: -
j_gene: TRBJ1-4

CDR3aa: CASSLGVDSGEQYF
CDR3nt: TGTGCCAGCAGTTTAGGAGTCGATTCGGGCGAGCAGTACTTC
v_gene: TRBV27
d_gene: -
len: 14
abundance: -
j_gene: TRBJ2-7

CDR3aa: CASSFSIVYEQYF
CDR3nt: TGTGCCAGCAGTTTTTCTATCGTCTACGAGCAGTACTTC
v_gene: TRBV12-3/TRBV12-4
d_gene: -
len: 13
abundance: -
j_gene: TRBJ2-7

CDR3aa: CASRRVEGVYGYTF
CDR3nt: TGCGCCAGCAGACGGGTGGAGGGAGTCTATGGCTACACCTTC
v_gene: TRBV5-1
d_gene: -
len: 14
abundance: -
j_gene: TRBJ1-2